Listed below are T cell receptor beta chains from one sample, sequenced in a study of beta chain features in type 1 diabetes. Only in-frame clones appear in the TCRdb table, and some are missing; sequencing was by immunoSEQ multiplex PCR. The sample carries about 160,000 clones, 7.8% recorded once. Specimen: central memory CD4+ T cells from blood. Receptor source: a woman aged 40-49 years with type 1 diabetes. The CDR3 runs from the conserved cysteine through the conserved F or W. Fields, in order: J gene, clone size, D gene, V gene, CDR3 protein, CDR3 DNA. D genes are given only for firm matches. For some rows the clone size is stated as once, few or many, or as a class when expanded; others skip it.

TRBJ1-1,few,NA,TRBV27,CASSRDSTEAFF,TGTGCCAGCAGCAGGGATAGCACTGAAGCTTTCTTT
TRBJ2-1,few,TRBD2,TRBV28,CASILAGVGNEQFF,TGTGCCAGCATCCTAGCGGGAGTTGGCAATGAGCAGTTCTTC
TRBJ2-7,NA,TRBD1,TRBV5-4,CASSAGQGLYEQYF,TGTGCCAGCAGCGCGGGACAGGGACTCTACGAGCAGTACTTC
TRBJ2-3,few,NA,TRBV7-3,CASSSGPNSGDTQYF,TGTGCCAGCAGCTCAGGGCCCAACTCCGGGGATACGCAGTATTTT
TRBJ1-5,NA,TRBD1,TRBV15,CATSRQGGNQPQHF,TGTGCCACCAGCCGACAGGGAGGCAATCAGCCCCAGCATTTT
TRBJ2-5,NA,NA,TRBV9,CASSPRLVGETQYF,TGTGCCAGCAGCCCCCGCCTGGTCGGGGAGACCCAGTACTTC
TRBJ1-1,few,NA,TRBV20-1,CSAIAGTEAFF,TGCAGTGCTATAGCCGGTACTGAAGCTTTCTTT
TRBJ1-5,many,NA,TRBV7-9,CASSPGGYQPQHF,TGTGCCAGCAGCCCGGGGGGGTACCAGCCCCAGCATTTT
TRBJ1-1,NA,TRBD1,TRBV4-2,CASSQPGTDTEAFF,TGTGCCAGCAGCCAACCCGGGACAGACACTGAAGCTTTCTTT
TRBJ1-6,NA,TRBD1,TRBV7-8,CASSLELGGRANSPLHF,TGTGCCAGCAGCTTGGAGTTAGGGGGCCGAGCTAATTCACCCCTCCACTTT
TRBJ2-5,few,NA,TRBV29-1,CSVEERSETQYF,TGCAGCGTTGAAGAGAGGAGCGAGACCCAGTACTTC
TRBJ1-6,few,NA,TRBV6-6,CASPGDGEGSPLHF,TGTGCCAGCCCCGGAGACGGAGAGGGTTCACCCCTCCACTTT
TRBJ1-1,NA,NA,TRBV6-5,CASRPQGKNTEAFF,TGTGCCAGCCGCCCCCAGGGGAAAAACACTGAAGCTTTCTTT
TRBJ2-1,few,TRBD1,TRBV4-2,CASSQRDRGQGEQFF,TGTGCCAGCAGCCAACGGGACAGGGGACAAGGAGAGCAGTTCTTC
TRBJ2-1,many,TRBD2,TRBV9,CASSVGSGGYNEQFF,TGTGCCAGCAGCGTAGGGAGCGGGGGGTACAATGAGCAGTTCTTC
TRBJ1-2,few,NA,TRBV7-9,CASSLDSGGLNYGYTF,TGTGCCAGCAGCTTAGATTCCGGGGGACTCAACTATGGCTACACCTTC